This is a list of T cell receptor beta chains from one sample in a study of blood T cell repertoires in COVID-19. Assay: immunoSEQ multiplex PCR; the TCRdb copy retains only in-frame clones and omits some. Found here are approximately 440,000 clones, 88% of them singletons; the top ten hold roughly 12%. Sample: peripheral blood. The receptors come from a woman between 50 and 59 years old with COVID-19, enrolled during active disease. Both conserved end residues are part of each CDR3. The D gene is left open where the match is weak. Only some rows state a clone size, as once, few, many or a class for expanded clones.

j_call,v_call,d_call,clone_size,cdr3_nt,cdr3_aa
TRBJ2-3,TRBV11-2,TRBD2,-,TGTGCCAGCAGCTTAGATAGCGGGGGGGCCGCCACGCAGTATTTT,CASSLDSGGAATQYF
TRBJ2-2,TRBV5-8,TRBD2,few,TGTGCCAGCAGCTTCCGGGGGGGCAACACCGGGGAGCTGTTTTTT,CASSFRGGNTGELFF
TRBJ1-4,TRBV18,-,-,TGTGCCAGCAGACTTTCAGTGAGGAATGAAAAACTGTTTTTT,CASRLSVRNEKLFF
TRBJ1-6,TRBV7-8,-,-,TGTGCCAGCAGCCTTAGGGGCGGCCTCTATAATTCACCCCTCCACTTT,CASSLRGGLYNSPLHF
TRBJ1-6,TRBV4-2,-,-,TGTGCCAGCAGCCAAGATAGGGGCGGCTCACCCCTCCACTTT,CASSQDRGGSPLHF
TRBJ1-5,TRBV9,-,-,TGTGCCAGCAGCCTCGGGGGGCGGGGCGGGCAGCCCCAGCATTTT,CASSLGGRGGQPQHF
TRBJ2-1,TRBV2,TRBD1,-,TGTGCCAGCAGTGATAACGGCCTCGGACAGGACAACTACAATGAGCAGTTCTTC,CASSDNGLGQDNYNEQFF
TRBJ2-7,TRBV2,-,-,TGTGCCAGCTGGGGGACACGATCCTACGAGCAGTACTTC,CASWGTRSYEQYF
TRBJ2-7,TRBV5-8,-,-,TGTGCCAGCAGCCCACCGAGGGGGGGGAAGGACTACGAGCAGTACTTC,CASSPPRGGKDYEQYF
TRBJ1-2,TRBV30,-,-,TGTGCCTGGAGTCCCTCCTTCGGGGAGGCTGGCTACACCTTC,CAWSPSFGEAGYTF
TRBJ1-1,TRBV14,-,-,TGTGCCAGCAGCCAGGGCGGGGTGAACACTGAAGCTTTCTTT,CASSQGGVNTEAFF
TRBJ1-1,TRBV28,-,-,TGTGCCAGCAGTCCACCACAGGGTGGCGGCACTGAAGCTTTCTTT,CASSPPQGGGTEAFF
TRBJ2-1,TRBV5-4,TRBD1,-,TGTGCCGGGAAATCGGGACAGGGTATAGATGAGCAGTTCTTC,CAGKSGQGIDEQFF
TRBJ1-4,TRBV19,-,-,TGTGCCAGTAGTATCTGGGAGGAGGGTGAAAAACTGTTTTTT,CASSIWEEGEKLFF
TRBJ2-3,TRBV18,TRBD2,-,TGTGCCAGCCAGCCCCCGGGGGGGACAGATACGCAGTATTTT,CASQPPGGTDTQYF
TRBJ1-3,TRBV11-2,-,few,TGTGCCAGCAGCCTATGGACTTTCTGGAGCTCTGGAAACACCATATATTTT,CASSLWTFWSSGNTIYF
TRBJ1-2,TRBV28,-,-,TGTGCCAGCAGTTTGAACACCGTCTATGGCTACACCTTC,CASSLNTVYGYTF
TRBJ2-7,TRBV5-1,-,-,TGCGCCAGCAGTCCAGGGGCAGGTAGGACCTACGAGCAGTACTTC,CASSPGAGRTYEQYF
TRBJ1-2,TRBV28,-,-,TGTGCCAGCAGCATCGGGTGGACAACCTATGGCTACACCTTC,CASSIGWTTYGYTF
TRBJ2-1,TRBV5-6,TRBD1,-,TGTGCCAGCAGCTTGGGACAGGGAGTCAATGAGCAGTTCTTC,CASSLGQGVNEQFF
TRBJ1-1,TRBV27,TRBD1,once,TGTGCCAGCAGTCTGGACAGGGGCTTGCCTGCTTTCTTT,CASSLDRGLPAFF
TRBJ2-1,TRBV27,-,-,TGTGCCAGCAGTATCTATAGCTCCTACAATGAGCAGTTCTTC,CASSIYSSYNEQFF
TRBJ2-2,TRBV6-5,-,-,TGTGCCAGCAGGGCCTCAGGAATAACCGGGGAGCTGTTTTTT,CASRASGITGELFF
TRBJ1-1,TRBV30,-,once,TGTGCCTGGACAGGGGCCCCAATGAACACTGAAGCTTTCTTT,CAWTGAPMNTEAFF
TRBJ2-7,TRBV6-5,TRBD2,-,TGTGCCAGCAGTACGGGGGGGCGCGAGCAGTACTTC,CASSTGGREQYF
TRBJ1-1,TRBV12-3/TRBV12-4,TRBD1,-,TGTGCCAGCGGGACAGGGAACACTGAAGCTTTCTTT,CASGTGNTEAFF
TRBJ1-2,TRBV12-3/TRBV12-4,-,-,TGTGCCAGCAGGTGGGGAGGGAACGGCTACACCTTC,CASRWGGNGYTF
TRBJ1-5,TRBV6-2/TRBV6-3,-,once,TGTGCCAGCAGTTTAACAGGGAACAATCAGCCCCAGCATTTT,CASSLTGNNQPQHF
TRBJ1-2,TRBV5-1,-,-,TGCGCCAGCGGACAGCCGCTAGAAGGCTACACCTTC,CASGQPLEGYTF
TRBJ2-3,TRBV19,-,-,TGTGCCAGCTCCCGGGGGAACGTAGATACGCAGTATTTT,CASSRGNVDTQYF
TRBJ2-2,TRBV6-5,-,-,TGTGCCAGCAGTTACTCGGGACAAACGAACACCGGGGAGCTGTTTTTT,CASSYSGQTNTGELFF
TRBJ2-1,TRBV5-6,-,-,TGTGCCAGCAGCTTGGACGGAGGCAATGAGCAGTTCTTC,CASSLDGGNEQFF
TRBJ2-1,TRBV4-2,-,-,TGTGCCAGCAGCCAACTCGGGAATGAGCAGTTCTTC,CASSQLGNEQFF
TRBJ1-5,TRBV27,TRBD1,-,TGTGCCAGCAGTTTCCCGCACAGGGGCCAGCCCCAGCATTTT,CASSFPHRGQPQHF
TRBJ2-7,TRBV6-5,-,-,TGTGCCAGCAGATGGGCCAACTCCTACGAGCAGTACTTC,CASRWANSYEQYF
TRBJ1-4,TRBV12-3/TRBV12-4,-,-,TGTGCCAGCCTTCGGCTTCCGGGGGAAAAACTGTTTTTT,CASLRLPGEKLFF
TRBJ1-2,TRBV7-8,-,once,TGTGCCAGCAGTCGCGGGGACGACGGCTACACCTTC,CASSRGDDGYTF
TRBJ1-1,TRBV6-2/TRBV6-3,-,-,TGTGCCAGCAGTTACTCCCAGGGAATCACTGAAGCTTTCTTT,CASSYSQGITEAFF
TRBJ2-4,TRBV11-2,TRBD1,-,TGTGCCAGCAGCTCCGGGACAGGACTAGCCAAAAACATTCAGTACTTC,CASSSGTGLAKNIQYF
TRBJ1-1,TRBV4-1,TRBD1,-,TGCGCCAGCAGCCAAATACCGGGACAGGGAGTCACTGAAGCTTTCTTT,CASSQIPGQGVTEAFF
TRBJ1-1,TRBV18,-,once,TGTGCCAGCTCACCAGAAACAGGGAACACTGAAGCTTTCTTT,CASSPETGNTEAFF
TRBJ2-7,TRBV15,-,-,TGTGCCTCCGGGGAACCCTCGCGCGAGCAGTACTTC,CASGEPSREQYF
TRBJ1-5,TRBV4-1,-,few,TGCGCCAGCAGCCAAGAGGCAGGGCGGGGGTTGAAACAGCCCCAGCATTTT,CASSQEAGRGLKQPQHF
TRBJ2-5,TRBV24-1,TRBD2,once,TGTGCCACCAGTGACCTATTAAGCGGGGGGGAGACCCAGTACTTC,CATSDLLSGGETQYF
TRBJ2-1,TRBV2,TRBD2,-,TGTGCCAGCCACGAAGGACTAGCGGGGGGATACAATGAGCAGTTCTTC,CASHEGLAGGYNEQFF
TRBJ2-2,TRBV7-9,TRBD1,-,TGTGCCAGCAGCTTAGTGGGCAGGGGGCCCACCGGGGAGCTGTTTTTT,CASSLVGRGPTGELFF
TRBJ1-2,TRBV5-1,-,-,TGCGCCAGCAGCTTGGGGACGCCAGGGTATGGCTACACCTTC,CASSLGTPGYGYTF
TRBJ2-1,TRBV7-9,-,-,TGTGCCAGCAGCTTATTAAGTGGTCAGGGCGGTAATGAGCAGTTCTTC,CASSLLSGQGGNEQFF
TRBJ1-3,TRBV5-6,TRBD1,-,TGTGCCAGCGGCTTTGCCACGGGACAGGACCTCTTCTCTGGAAACACCATATATTTT,CASGFATGQDLFSGNTIYF
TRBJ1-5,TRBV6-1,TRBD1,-,TGTGCCAGCAGTGACCCGTACACAGGGGGCATAGAGCAGCCCCAGCATTTT,CASSDPYTGGIEQPQHF
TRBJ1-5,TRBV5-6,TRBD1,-,TGTGCCAGCAGCCCATCTGACAGGGGGGCGAATCAGCCCCAGCATTTT,CASSPSDRGANQPQHF
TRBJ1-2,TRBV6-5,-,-,TGTGCCAGCAGACTACTCCCGGCAGGGGAGCATGGCTACACCTTC,CASRLLPAGEHGYTF
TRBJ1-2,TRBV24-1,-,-,TGTGCCACCAGTGGCGACAATAACTATGGCTACACCTTC,CATSGDNNYGYTF
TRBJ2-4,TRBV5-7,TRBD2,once,TGTGCCAGCACAGGGTGGGGGGGAACTTTCGCCAAAAACATTCAGTACTTC,CASTGWGGTFAKNIQYF